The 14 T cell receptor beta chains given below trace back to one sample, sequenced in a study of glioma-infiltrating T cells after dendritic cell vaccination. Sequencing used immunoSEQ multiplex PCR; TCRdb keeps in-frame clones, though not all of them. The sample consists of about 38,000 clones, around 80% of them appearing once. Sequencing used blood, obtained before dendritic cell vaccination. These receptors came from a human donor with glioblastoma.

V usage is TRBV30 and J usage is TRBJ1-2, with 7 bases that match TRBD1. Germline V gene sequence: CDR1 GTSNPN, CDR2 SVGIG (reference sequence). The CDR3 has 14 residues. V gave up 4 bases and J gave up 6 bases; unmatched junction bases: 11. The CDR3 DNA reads TGTGCCTGGACAGGGGGTGACTTTTTGGATGGCTACACCTTC. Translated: CAWTGGDFLDGYTF.

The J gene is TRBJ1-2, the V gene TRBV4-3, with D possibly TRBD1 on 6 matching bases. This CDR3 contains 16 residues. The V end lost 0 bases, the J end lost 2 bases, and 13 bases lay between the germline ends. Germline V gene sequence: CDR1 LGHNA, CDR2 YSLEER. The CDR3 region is CASSQDPNRANYGYTF. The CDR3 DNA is TGCGCCAGCAGCCAAGATCCCAACAGGGCGAACTATGGCTACACCTTC.

Here the CDR3 reads CASSALNTGELFF. The CDR3 DNA sequence: TGTGCCAGCAGTGCGTTGAACACCGGGGAGCTGTTTTTT. This chain links TRBV25-1 with TRBJ2-2; D is unresolved. Trimming took 4 bases from V and 1 from J, leaving 4 bases between them. This CDR3 is built from 13 residues. The V gene's germline CDR1 is MGHDK and CDR2 SYGVNS.

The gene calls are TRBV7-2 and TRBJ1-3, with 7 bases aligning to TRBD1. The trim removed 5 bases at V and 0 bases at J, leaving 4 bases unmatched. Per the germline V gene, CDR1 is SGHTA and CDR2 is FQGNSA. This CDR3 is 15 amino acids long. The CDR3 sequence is CASSEQGYSGNTIYF. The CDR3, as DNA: TGTGCCAGCAGCGAACAGGGGTACTCTGGAAACACCATATATTTT.

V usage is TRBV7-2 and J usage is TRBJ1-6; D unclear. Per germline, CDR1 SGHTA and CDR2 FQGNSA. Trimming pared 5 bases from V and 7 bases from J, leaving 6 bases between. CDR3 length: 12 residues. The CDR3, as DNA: TGTGCCAGCAGCCCGACAAATTCACCCCTCCACTTT. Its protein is CASSPTNSPLHF.

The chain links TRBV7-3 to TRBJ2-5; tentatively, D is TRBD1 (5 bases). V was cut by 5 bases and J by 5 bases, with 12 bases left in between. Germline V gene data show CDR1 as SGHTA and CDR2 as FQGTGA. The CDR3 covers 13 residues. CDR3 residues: CASSPDKGETQYF. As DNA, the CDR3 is TGTGCCAGCAGCCCAGATAAGGGGGAGACCCAGTACTTC.

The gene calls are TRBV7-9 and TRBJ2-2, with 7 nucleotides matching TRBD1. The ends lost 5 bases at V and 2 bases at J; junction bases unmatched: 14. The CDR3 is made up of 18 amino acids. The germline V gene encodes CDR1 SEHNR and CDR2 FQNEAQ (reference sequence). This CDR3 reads CASSPPRQGPYNTGELFF. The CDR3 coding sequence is TGTGCCAGCAGCCCGCCCCGACAGGGACCTTACAACACCGGGGAGCTGTTTTTT.

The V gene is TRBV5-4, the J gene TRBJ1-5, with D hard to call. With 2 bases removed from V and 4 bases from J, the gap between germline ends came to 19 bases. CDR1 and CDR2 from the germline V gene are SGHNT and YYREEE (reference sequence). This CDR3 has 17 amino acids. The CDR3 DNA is TGTGCCAGCAGCTTTTCCCTAGGCGGCGCAACAAATCAGCCCCAGCATTTT. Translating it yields CASSFSLGGATNQPQHF.

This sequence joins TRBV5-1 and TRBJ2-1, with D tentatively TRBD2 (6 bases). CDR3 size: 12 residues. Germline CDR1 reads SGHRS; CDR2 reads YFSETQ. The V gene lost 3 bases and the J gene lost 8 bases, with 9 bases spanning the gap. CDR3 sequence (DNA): TGCGCCAGCAGCTGGGGGGTGGATGAGCAGTTCTTC. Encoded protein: CASSWGVDEQFF. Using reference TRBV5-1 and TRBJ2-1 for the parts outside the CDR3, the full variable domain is KAGVTQTPRYLIKTRGQQVTLSCSPISGHRSVSWYQQTPGQGLQFLFEYFSETQRNKGNFPGRFSGRQFSNSRSEMNVSTLELGDSALYLCASSWGVDEQFFGPGTRLTVL.

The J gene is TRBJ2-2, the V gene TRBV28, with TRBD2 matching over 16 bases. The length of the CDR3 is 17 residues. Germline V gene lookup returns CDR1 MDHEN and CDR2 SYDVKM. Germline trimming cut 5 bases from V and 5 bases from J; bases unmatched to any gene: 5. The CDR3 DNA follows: TGTGCCAGCAGTGGGACTAGCGGGGGGGCCCGAACCGGGGAGCTGTTTTTT. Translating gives CASSGTSGGARTGELFF.

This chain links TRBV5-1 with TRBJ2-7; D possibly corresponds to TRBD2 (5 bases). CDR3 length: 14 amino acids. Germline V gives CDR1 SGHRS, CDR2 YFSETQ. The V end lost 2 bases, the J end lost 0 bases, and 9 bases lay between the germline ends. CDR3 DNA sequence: TGCGCCAGCAGCTTTACGGGGTCCTCCTACGAGCAGTACTTC. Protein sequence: CASSFTGSSYEQYF.

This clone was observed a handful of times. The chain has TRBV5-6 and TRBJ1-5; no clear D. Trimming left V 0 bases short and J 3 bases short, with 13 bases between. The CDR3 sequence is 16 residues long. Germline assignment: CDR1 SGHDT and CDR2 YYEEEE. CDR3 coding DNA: TGTGCCAGCAGCTTGGGCCGGGGTTGGGACAATCAGCCCCAGCATTTT. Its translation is CASSLGRGWDNQPQHF. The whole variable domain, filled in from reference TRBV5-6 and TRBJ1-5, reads DAGVTQSPTHLIKTRGQQVTLRCSPKSGHDTVSWYQQALGQGPQFIFQYYEEEERQRGNFPDRFSGHQFPNYSSELNVNALLLGDSALYLCASSLGRGWDNQPQHFGDGTRLSIL.

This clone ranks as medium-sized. As DNA, the CDR3 is TGCGCCAGCAGTGGTTTATCTGAATCGGGGGGCTCCACAGATACGCAGTATTTT. This encodes CASSGLSESGGSTDTQYF. This chain connects TRBV10-2 to TRBJ2-3, with a possible D match to TRBD2 (7 bases). The CDR3 sequence is 18 residues long. Trimming left V 4 bases short and J 2 bases short, with 22 bases between. CDR1 and CDR2 from the germline V gene are WSHSY and SAAADI.

The CDR3 sequence: CASSQSAGYGYTF. CDR3 bases: TGTGCCAGCAGTCAATCAGCGGGATATGGCTACACCTTC. V and J are TRBV6-5 and TRBJ1-2; the D is unclear. The V gene's germline CDR1 is MNHEY and CDR2 SVGAGI. Trimming took off 5 bases at V and 5 bases at J, with 12 bases between the two ends. The CDR3 is 13 amino acids.